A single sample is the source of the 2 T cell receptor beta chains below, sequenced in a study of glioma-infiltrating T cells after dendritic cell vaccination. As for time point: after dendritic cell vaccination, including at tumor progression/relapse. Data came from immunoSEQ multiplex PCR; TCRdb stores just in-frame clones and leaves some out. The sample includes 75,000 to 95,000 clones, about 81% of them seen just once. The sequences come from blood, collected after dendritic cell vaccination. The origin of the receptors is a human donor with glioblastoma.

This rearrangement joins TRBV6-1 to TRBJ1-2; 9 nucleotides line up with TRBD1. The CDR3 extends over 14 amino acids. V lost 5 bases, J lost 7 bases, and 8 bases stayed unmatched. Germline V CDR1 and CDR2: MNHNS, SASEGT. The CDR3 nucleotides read TGTGCCAGCAGTACAGGGACAGGGCTTGGTGGCTACACCTTC. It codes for CASSTGTGLGGYTF.

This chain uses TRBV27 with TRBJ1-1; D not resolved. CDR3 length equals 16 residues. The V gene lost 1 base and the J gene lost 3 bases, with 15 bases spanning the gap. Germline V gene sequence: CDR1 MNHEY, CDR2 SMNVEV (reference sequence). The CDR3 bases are TGTGCCAGCAGTTTATGGGCCTACCGGAGGGACACTGAAGCTTTCTTT. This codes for CASSLWAYRRDTEAFF.